The present T cell receptor beta chain was sequenced within a study of PD-L1 blockade in urothelial cancer. Looking at the study overall: Blood drawn 3 weeks (second dose) and 6 weeks after treatment start was analyzed. Blood-derived samples held a median approximately 140,000 T cells.

Using immunoSEQ multiplex PCR, the repertoire was profiled, and TCRdb retains in-frame clones only, with some absent. The table shows more than 45,000 clones, with about 91% occurring only once. This clonotype originated in a man aged 80 or over with urothelial cancer. The material was PBMCs, obtained around atezolizumab (anti-PD-L1) treatment.

The CDR3 DNA reads as TGTGCCAGCAGTGAACCGACAGGGAATTGGTGGCAGCCCCAGCATTTT. Its protein is CASSEPTGNWWQPQHF. The chain uses TRBV6-1 and TRBJ1-5; 7 nucleotides agree with TRBD1. Trimming cost V 2 bases and J 7 bases; bases outside gene matches: 11. CDR1 and CDR2 (germline): MNHNS, SASEGT. This CDR3 has 16 residues.